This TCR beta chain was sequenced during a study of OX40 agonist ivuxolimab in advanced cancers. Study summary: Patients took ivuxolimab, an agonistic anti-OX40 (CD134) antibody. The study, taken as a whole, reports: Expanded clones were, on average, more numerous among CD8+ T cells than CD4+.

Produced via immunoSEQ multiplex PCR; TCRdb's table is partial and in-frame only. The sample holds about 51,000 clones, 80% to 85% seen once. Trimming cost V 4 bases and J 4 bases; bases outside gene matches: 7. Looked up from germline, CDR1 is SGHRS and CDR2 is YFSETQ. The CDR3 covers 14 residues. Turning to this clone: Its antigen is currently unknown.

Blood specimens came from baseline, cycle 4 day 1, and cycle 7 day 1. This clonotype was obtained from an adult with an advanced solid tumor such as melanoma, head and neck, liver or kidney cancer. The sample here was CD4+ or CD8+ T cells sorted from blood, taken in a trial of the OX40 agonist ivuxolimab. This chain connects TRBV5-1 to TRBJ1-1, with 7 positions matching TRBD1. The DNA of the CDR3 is TGCGCCAGCAGCAAACAAGGGACAGCCACTGAAGCTTTCTTT. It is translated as CASSKQGTATEAFF.